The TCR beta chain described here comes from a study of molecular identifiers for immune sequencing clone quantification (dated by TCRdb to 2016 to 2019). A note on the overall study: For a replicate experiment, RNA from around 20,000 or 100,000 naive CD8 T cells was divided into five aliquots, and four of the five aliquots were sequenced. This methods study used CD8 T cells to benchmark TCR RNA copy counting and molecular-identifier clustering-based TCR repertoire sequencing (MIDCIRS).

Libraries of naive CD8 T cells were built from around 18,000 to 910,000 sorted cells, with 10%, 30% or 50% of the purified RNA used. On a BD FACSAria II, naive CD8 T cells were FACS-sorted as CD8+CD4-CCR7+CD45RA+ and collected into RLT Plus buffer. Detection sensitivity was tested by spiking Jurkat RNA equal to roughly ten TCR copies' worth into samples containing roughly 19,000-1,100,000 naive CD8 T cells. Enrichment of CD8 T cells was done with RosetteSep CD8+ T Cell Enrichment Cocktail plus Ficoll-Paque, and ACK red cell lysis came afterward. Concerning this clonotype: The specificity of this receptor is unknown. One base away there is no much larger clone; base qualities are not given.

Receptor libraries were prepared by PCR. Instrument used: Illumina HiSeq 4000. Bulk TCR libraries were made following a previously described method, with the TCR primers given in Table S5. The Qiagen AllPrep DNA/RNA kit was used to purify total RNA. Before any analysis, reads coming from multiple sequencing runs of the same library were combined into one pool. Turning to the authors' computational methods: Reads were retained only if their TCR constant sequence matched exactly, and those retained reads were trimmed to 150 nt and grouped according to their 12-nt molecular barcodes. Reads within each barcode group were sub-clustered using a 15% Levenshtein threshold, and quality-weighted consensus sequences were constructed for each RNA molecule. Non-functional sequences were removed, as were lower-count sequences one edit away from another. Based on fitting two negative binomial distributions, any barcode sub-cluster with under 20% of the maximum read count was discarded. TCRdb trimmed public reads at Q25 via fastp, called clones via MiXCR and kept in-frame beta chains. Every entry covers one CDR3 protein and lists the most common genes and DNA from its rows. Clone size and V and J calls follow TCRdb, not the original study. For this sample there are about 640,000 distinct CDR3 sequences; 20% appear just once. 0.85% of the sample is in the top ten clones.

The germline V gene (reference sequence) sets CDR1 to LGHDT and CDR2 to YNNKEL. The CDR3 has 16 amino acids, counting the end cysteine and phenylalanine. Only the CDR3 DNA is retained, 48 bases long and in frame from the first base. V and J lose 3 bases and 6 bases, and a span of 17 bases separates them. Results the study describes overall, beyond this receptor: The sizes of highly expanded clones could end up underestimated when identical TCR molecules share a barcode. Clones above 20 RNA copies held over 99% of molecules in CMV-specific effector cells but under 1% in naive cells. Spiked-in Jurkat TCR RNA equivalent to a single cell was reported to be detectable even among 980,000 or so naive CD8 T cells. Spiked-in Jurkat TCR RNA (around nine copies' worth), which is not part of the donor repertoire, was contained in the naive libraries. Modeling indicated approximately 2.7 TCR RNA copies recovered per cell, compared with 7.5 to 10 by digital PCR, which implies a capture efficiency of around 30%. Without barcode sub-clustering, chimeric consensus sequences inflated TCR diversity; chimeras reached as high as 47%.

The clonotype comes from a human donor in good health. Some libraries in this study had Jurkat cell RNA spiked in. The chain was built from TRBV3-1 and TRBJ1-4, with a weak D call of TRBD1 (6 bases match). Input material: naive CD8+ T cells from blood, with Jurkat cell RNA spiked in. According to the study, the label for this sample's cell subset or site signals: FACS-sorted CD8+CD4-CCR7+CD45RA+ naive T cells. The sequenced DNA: TGTGCCAGCAGCCACGAAAACAGGGCAGAGCATGAAAAACTGTTTTTT. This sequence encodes CASSHENRAEHEKLFF. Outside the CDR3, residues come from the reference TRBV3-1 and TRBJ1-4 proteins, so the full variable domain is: DTAVSQTPKYLVTQMGNDKSIKCEQNLGHDTMYWYKQDSKKFLKIMFSYNNKELIINETVPNRFSPKSPDKAHLNLHINSLELGDSAVYFCASSHENRAEHEKLFFGSGTQLSVL.